The 8 T cell receptor beta chains below all came from one sample that was sequenced in a study of cytomegalovirus exposure and HLA in healthy donors. The table came from immunoSEQ multiplex PCR; TCRdb's copy has only in-frame clones and leaves some out. The data show 130,000 or so clones, about 90% seen once. Sample: PBMCs. These receptors were taken from a young man in good health and CMV-seronegative.

The chain couples TRBV5-6 to TRBJ1-1, with a tentative D call TRBD1 (6 bases). V shed 1 base and J shed 0 bases, with 13 bases lying between them. Germline values: CDR1 SGHDT, CDR2 YYEEEE. This CDR3 is built from 16 residues. CDR3 loop: CASSLLAGEMNTEAFF. CDR3 nucleotide sequence: TGTGCCAGCAGCTTGTTGGCAGGGGAAATGAACACTGAAGCTTTCTTT.

The rearrangement joins TRBV19 to TRBJ2-7; 11 nucleotides line up with TRBD1. Germline V gives CDR1 LNHDA, CDR2 SQIVND (reference sequence). The trim removed 5 bases at V and 2 bases at J, leaving 5 bases unmatched. CDR3 length: 15 residues. CDR3 protein: CASSSGQGGPYEQYF. Here the CDR3 DNA reads TGTGCCAGTAGTTCGGGACAGGGGGGGCCCTACGAGCAGTACTTC. Supplemented by reference TRBV19 and TRBJ2-7, the full variable domain reads DGGITQSPKYLFRKEGQNVTLSCEQNLNHDAMYWYRQDPGQGLRLIYYSQIVNDFQKGDIAEGYSVSREKKESFPLTVTSAQKNPTAFYLCASSSGQGGPYEQYFGPGTRLTVT.

This clone was counted once. The CDR3 protein is CASSQPTGGDGSPLHF. The DNA of the CDR3 is TGTGCCAGCAGCCAACCCACAGGGGGCGACGGATCACCCCTCCACTTT. This chain uses TRBV4-2 with TRBJ1-6, with 9 positions matching TRBD1. The V segment lost 2 bases and the J segment 10 bases; nucleotides outside the gene matches: 9. Germline CDR1 LGHNA, CDR2 YNFKEQ. The CDR3 is 16 residues long.

The chain is built from TRBV4-1 and TRBJ1-4; a possible D gene is TRBD1 (6 bases). Germline V gene data show CDR1 as MGHRA and CDR2 as YSYEKL. The CDR3 sequence is 19 residues long. V lost 3 bases to trimming and J lost 6 bases, with 26 bases between them. The CDR3 region is CASSHPSGTNLFLDEKLFF. In DNA, the CDR3 is TGCGCCAGCAGCCATCCCTCGGGGACAAATCTTTTTTTAGATGAAAAACTGTTTTTT.

The V and J genes are TRBV29-1 and TRBJ2-7; tentatively, D is TRBD1 (5 bases). Deletions cut 4 bases from V and 6 bases from J, with 10 bases between. From germline, CDR1 is SQVTM and CDR2 ANQGSEA. This CDR3 is 11 amino acids long. The CDR3 sequence: CSVGFRVEQYF. Here the CDR3 DNA reads TGCAGCGTTGGATTCAGGGTCGAGCAGTACTTC.

This chain links TRBV4-2 with TRBJ2-1; TRBD1 matches at 7 bases. V was clipped by 10 bases and J by 3 bases; unmatched bases: 15. The CDR3 sequence is 16 residues long. Germline V gene data show CDR1 as LGHNA and CDR2 as YNFKEQ. Written as DNA, the CDR3 is TGTGCCACCAAATTCAATCCGGGACAGAGCTACAATGAGCAGTTCTTC. It codes for CATKFNPGQSYNEQFF.

This rearrangement joins TRBV5-1 to TRBJ1-6, with unresolved D. The ends were cut back, 1 base at V and 3 bases at J, with 5 bases in the middle. CDR3 length: 14 residues. From germline, CDR1 is SGHRS and CDR2 YFSETQ. DNA of the CDR3: TGCGCCAGCAGCTTGAACGGCTATAATTCACCCCTCCACTTT. Its protein is CASSLNGYNSPLHF.

The chain links TRBV6-5 to TRBJ1-2, with a tentative D call TRBD1 (5 bases). Trimming cost V 0 bases and J 4 bases, with 6 bases left between them. Germline lookup yields CDR1 MNHEY and CDR2 SVGAGI. This CDR3 region has 13 residues. CDR3 amino acids: CASSYSDSYGYTF. CDR3 nucleotides: TGTGCCAGCAGTTACTCTGACAGCTATGGCTACACCTTC.